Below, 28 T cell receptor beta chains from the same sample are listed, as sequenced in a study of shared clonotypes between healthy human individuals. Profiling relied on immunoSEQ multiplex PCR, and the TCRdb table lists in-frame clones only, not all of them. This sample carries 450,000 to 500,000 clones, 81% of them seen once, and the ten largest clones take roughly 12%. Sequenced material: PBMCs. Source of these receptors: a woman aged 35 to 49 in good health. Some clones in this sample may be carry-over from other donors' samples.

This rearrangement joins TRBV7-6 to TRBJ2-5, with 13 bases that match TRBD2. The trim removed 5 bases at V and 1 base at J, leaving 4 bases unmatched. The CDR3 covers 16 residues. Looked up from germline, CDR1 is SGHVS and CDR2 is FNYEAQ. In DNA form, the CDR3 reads TGTGCCAGCAGCACGGGACTAGCGGGACTCCAAGAGACCCAGTACTTC. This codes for CASSTGLAGLQETQYF.

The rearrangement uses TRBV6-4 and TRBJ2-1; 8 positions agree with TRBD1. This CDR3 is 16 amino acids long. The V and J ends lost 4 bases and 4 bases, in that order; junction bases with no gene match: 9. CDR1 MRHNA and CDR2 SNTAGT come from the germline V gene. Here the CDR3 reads CASSATPGQVYNEQFF. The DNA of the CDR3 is TGTGCCAGCAGTGCAACCCCGGGACAGGTATACAATGAGCAGTTCTTC.

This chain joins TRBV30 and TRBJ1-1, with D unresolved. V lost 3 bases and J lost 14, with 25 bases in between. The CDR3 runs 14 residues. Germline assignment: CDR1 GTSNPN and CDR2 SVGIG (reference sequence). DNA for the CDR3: TGTGCCTGGAGGGCGGGGATAGCCCAGAGTAAGTTCTTCTTT. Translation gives CAWRAGIAQSKFFF.

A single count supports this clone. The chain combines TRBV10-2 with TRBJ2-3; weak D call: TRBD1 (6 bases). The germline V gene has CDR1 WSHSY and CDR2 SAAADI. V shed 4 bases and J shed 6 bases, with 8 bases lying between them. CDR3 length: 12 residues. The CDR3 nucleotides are TGCGCCAGCAGTGGGACAGCCGATACGCAGTATTTT. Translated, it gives CASSGTADTQYF.

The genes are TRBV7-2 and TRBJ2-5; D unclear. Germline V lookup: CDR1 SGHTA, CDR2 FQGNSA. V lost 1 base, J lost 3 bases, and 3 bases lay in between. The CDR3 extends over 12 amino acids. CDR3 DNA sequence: TGTGCCAGCAGCTTAGTAGAAGAGACCCAGTACTTC. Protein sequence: CASSLVEETQYF.

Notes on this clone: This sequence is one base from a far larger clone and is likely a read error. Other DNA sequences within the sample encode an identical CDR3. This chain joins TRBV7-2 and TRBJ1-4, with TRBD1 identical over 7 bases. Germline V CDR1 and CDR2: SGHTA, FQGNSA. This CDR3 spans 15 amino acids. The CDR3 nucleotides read TGTGCCAGCAGCTCAGGGGGGGAAACTAACGAAAAACTGTTTTTT. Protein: CASSSGGETNEKLFF.

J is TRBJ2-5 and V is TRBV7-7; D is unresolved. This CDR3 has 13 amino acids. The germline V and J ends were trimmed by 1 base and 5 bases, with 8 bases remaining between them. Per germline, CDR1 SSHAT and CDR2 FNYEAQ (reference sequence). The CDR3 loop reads CASSLESMETQYF. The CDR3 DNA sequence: TGTGCCAGCAGCTTAGAATCGATGGAGACCCAGTACTTC.

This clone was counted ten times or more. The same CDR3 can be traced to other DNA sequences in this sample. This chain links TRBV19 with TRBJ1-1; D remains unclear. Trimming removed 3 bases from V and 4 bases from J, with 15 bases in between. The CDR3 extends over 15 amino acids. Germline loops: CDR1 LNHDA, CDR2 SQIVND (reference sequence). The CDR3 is CASSMIGGFLTEAFF. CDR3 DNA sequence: TGTGCCAGTAGTATGATCGGCGGTTTCCTCACTGAAGCTTTCTTT.

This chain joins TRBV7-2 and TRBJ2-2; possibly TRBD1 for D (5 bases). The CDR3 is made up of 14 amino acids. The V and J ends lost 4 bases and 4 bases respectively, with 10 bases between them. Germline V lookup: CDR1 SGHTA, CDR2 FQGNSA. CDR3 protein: CASSWGDGTGELFF. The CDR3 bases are TGTGCCAGCAGCTGGGGCGACGGCACCGGGGAGCTGTTTTTT.

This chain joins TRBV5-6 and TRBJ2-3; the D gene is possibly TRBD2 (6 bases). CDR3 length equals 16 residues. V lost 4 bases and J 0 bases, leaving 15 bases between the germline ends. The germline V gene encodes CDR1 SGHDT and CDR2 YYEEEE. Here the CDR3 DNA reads TGTGCCAGCAGCCGTGGCTCCGGGGGTAGCACAGATACGCAGTATTTT. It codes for CASSRGSGGSTDTQYF. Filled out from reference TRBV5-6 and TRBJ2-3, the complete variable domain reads DAGVTQSPTHLIKTRGQQVTLRCSPKSGHDTVSWYQQALGQGPQFIFQYYEEEERQRGNFPDRFSGHQFPNYSSELNVNALLLGDSALYLCASSRGSGGSTDTQYFGPGTRLTVL.

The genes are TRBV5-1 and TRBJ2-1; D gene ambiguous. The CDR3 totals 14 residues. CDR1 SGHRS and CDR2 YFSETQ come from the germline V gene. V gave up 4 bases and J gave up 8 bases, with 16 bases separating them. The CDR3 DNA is TGCGCCAGCAGCCCCAACCCTAGGGCGGATGAGCAGTTCTTC. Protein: CASSPNPRADEQFF.

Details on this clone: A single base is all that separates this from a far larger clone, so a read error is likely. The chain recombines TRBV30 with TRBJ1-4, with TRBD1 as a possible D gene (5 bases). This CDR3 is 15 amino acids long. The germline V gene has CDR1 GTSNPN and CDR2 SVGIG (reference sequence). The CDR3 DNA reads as TGTGCCTGGAGTGTACTCAGGGCGAGGGGCGAAAAACTGGTTTTT. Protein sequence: CAWSVLRARGEKLVF.

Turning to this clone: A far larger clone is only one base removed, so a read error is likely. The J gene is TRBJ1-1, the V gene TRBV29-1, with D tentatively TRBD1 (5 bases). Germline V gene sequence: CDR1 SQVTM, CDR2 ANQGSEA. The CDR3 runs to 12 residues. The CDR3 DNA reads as TGCAGCGGGGCGAGAGGGGCCAATGAAGCTTTATTT. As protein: CSGARGANEALF. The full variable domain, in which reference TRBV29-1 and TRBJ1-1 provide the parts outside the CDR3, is SAVISQKPSRDICQRGTSLTIQCQVDSQVTMMFWYRQQPGQSLTLIATANQGSEATYESGFVIDKFPISRPNLTFSTLTVSNMSPEDSSIYLCSGARGANEALFGQGTRLTVV.

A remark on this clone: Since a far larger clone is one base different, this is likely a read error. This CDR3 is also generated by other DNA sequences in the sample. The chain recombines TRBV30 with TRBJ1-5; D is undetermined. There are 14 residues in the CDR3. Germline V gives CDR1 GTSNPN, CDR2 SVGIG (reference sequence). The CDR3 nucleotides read TGTGCTTGGAGTAAAGGCGGGGGCAATCAGCCCCAGCATTTT. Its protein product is CAWSKGGGNQPQHF.

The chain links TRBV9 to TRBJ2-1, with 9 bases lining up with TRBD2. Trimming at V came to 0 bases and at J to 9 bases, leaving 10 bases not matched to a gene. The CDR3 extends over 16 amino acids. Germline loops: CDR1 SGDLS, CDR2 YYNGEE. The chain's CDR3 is CASSVDGSGSTREQFF. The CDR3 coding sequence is TGTGCCAGCAGCGTAGACGGTAGCGGGAGTACCCGTGAGCAGTTCTTC.

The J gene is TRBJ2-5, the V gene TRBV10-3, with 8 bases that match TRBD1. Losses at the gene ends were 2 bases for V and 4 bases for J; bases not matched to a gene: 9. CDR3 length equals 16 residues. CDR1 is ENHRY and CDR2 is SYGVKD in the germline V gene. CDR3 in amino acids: CAISEGTGNYLETQYF. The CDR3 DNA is TGTGCCATCAGTGAGGGGACAGGAAACTATTTAGAGACCCAGTACTTC.

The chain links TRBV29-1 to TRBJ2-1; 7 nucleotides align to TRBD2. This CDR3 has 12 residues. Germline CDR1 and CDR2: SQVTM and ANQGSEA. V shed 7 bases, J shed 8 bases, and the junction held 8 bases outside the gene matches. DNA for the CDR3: TGCAGCGGTCGGGGGGTGGGCGATGAGCAGTTCTTC. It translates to CSGRGVGDEQFF.

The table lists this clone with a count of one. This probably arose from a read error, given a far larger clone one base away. The CDR3: CASSSNSGTTDTQYF. CDR3 bases: TGTGCCAGCAGTTCGAATAGCGGGACCACAGATACGCAGTATTTT. The chain is built from TRBV2 and TRBJ2-3, with 8 bases identical to TRBD2. The CDR3 totals 15 residues. Germline CDR1 reads SNHLY; CDR2 reads FYNNEI. V trimming: 5 bases; J trimming: 2 bases; junction bases outside the gene matches: 6. Drawing the rest from reference TRBV2 and TRBJ2-3, the complete variable domain is EPEVTQTPSHQVTQMGQEVILRCVPISNHLYFYWYRQILGQKVEFLVSFYNNEISEKSEIFDDQFSVERPDGSNFTLKIRSTKLEDSAMYFCASSSNSGTTDTQYFGPGTRLTVL.

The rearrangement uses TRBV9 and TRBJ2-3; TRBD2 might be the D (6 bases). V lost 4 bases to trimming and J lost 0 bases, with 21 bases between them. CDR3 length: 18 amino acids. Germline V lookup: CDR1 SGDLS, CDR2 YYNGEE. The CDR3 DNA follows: TGTGCCAGCAGCCTCGTGGGAGGATTCCTACCAAGCACAGATACGCAGTATTTT. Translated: CASSLVGGFLPSTDTQYF. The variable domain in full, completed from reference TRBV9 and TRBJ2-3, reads DSGVTQTPKHLITATGQRVTLRCSPRSGDLSVYWYQQSLDQGLQFLIQYYNGEERAKGNILERFSAQQFPDLHSELNLSSLELGDSALYFCASSLVGGFLPSTDTQYFGPGTRLTVL.

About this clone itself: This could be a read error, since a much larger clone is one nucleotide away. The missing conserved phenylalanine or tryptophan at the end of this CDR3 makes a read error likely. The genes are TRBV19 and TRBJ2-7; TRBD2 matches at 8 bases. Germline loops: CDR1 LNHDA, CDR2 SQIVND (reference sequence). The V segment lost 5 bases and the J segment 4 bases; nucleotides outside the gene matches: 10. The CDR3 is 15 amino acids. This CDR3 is CASSPRTSRFYEQYL. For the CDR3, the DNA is TGTGCCAGTAGTCCCCGGACTAGCAGATTTTACGAGCAGTACTTA.

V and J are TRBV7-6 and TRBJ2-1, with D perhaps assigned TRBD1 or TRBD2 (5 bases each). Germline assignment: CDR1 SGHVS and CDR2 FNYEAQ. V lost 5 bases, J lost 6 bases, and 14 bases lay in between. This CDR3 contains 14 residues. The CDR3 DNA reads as TGTGCCAGCAGCACCGGGACCTTACTCAATGAGCAGTTCTTC. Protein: CASSTGTLLNEQFF.

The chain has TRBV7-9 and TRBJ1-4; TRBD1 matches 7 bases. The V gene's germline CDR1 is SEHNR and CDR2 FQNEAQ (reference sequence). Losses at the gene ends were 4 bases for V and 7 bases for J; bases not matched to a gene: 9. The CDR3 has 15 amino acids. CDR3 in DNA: TGTGCCAGCAGCTCCCTGACAGGGTTCCTTGAAAAACTGTTTTTT. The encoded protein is CASSSLTGFLEKLFF.

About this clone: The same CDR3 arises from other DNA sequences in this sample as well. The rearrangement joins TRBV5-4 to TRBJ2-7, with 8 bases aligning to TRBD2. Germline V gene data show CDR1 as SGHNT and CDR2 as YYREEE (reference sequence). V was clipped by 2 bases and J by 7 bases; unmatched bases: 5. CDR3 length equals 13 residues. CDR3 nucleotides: TGTGCCAGCAGCTTAGCGGGAGCTGATGAGCAGTACTTC. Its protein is CASSLAGADEQYF.

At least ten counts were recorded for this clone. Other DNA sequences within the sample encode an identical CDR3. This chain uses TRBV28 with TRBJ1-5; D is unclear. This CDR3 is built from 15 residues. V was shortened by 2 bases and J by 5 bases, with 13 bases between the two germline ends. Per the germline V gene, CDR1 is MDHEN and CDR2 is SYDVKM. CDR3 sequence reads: CASSLIRGRHQPQHF. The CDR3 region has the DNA TGTGCCAGCAGTTTAATCCGGGGAAGGCATCAGCCCCAGCATTTT. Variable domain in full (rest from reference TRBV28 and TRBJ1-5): DVKVTQSSRYLVKRTGEKVFLECVQDMDHENMFWYRQDPGLGLRLIYFSYDVKMKEKGDIPEGYSVSREKKERFSLILESASTNQTSMYLCASSLIRGRHQPQHFGDGTRLSIL.

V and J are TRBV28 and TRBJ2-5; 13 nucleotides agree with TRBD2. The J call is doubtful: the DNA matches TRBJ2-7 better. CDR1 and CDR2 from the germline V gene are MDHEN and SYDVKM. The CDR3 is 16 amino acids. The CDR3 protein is CASSPAGTSGAYEQYF. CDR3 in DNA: TGTGCCAGCAGTCCCGCCGGGACTAGCGGGGCCTACGAGCAGTACTTC.

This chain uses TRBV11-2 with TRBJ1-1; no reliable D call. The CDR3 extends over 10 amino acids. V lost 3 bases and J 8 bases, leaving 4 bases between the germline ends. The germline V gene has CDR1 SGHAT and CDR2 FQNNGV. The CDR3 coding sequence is TGTGCCAGCAGCTTCCGCGAAGCTTTCTTT. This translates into CASSFREAFF.

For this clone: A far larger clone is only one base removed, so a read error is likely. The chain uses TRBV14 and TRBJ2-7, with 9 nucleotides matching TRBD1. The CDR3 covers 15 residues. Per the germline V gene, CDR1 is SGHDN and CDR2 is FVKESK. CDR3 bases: TGTGCCGGCAGCCACGGGACAGGGTGGTCCTACGAGCAGTACTTC. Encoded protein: CAGSHGTGWSYEQYF.

CDR3 in amino acids: CASSESAQINQPQHF. In DNA, the CDR3 is TGCGCCAGCAGTGAGTCGGCCCAGATCAATCAGCCCCAGCATTTT. The gene calls are TRBV10-2 and TRBJ1-5; no firm D call. The CDR3 runs to 15 residues. With 0 bases removed from V and 3 bases from J, the gap between germline ends came to 9 bases. Per germline, CDR1 WSHSY and CDR2 SAAADI.